Listed below are T cell receptor beta chains from one sample, sequenced in a study of cytomegalovirus exposure and HLA in healthy donors. Measured with immunoSEQ multiplex PCR; TCRdb has only the in-frame clones, and not every one. This table holds about 98,000 clones, about 74% found once. The sample taken for sequencing was PBMCs. These receptors were taken from a male donor in good health and CMV-seropositive. The CDR3 runs from the conserved cysteine through the conserved F or W. Fields, in order: clone size, V gene, J gene, CDR3 protein. Expanded clones are given a class, and other clones once, few, many or no size at all.

>NA|TRBV11-3|TRBJ2-1
CASSLDHSGTSVYGEQFF
>NA|TRBV7-9|TRBJ1-4
CASSLAEEKLFF
>once|TRBV19|TRBJ2-7
CATRRTGVKADEQYF
>NA|TRBV19|TRBJ1-3
CASTRGRGTGGNTIYF
>NA|TRBV4-2|TRBJ1-1
CASSQGEGQFMNTEAFF
>NA|TRBV6-5|TRBJ2-7
CASSSGLAGEQYF
>NA|TRBV13|TRBJ1-1
CASSLMGTGRTEAFF
>NA|TRBV18|TRBJ2-1
CASSPLGLAGNEQFF
>NA|TRBV2|TRBJ2-3
CASRGTGRWYTDTQYF
>NA|TRBV10-3|TRBJ2-7
CAISEGLAGASYEQYF
>NA|TRBV28|TRBJ2-7
CASSGQAPWDEQYF
>NA|TRBV7-9|NA
CASSRTGFEQYF
>medium-sized|TRBV5-5|TRBJ2-7
CASSLGASGEQYF
>few|TRBV28|TRBJ1-5
CASRRGGSGQPQHF
>NA|TRBV11-2|TRBJ2-3
CASSSLGIGQGQTDTQYF
>few|TRBV7-3|TRBJ1-1
CASSLGQGGAFF
>few|TRBV9|TRBJ2-3
CASSGDSTDTQYF
>NA|TRBV7-8|TRBJ2-7
CASSWKGGDSYEQYF
>NA|TRBV20-1|TRBJ2-1
CRPRGELFF
>once|TRBV29-1|TRBJ2-2
CSVAGTSETGELFF
>NA|TRBV6-6|TRBJ2-7
CASSFRVYEQYF
>NA|TRBV11-2|TRBJ1-1
CASSLGGLVTEAFF
>once|TRBV23-1|TRBJ2-3
CASSQPRTGGVCTDTQYF
>NA|TRBV28|TRBJ1-1
CASSSGGSNTEAFF
>NA|TRBV7-6|TRBJ2-2
CASSRNLAGGPFGGELFF
>NA|TRBV7-2|TRBJ2-7
CASSPGTSGSGEQYF